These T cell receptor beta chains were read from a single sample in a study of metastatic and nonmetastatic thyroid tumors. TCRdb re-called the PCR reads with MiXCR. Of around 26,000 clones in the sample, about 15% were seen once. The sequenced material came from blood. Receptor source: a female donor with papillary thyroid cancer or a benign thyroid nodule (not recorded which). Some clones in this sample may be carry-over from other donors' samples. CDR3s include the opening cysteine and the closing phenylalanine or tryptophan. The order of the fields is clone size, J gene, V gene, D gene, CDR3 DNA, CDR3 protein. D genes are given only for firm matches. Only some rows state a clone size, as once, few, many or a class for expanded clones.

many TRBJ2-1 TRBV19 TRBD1 TGTGCCAGTAGTACCTGGTCCAGGGGGCTGAATGAGCAGTTCTTC CASSTWSRGLNEQFF
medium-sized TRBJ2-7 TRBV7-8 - TGTGCCAGCAGCTCCTGGGTGGGCTCCTACGAGCAGTACTTC CASSSWVGSYEQYF
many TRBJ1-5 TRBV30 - TGTGCCTGGAGTTCCCGTGGGGACCAGCCCCAGCATTTT CAWSSRGDQPQHF
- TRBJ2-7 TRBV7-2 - TGTGCCAGCAGCTTATACGGAAACTACGAGCAGTACTTC CASSLYGNYEQYF
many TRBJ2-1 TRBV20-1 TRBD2 TGCAGTGCTAGAGCCCCCTCGGGGCTAGCGGGAGGGCCAGGTGAGCAGTTCTTC CSARAPSGLAGGPGEQFF
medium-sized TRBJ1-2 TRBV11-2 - TGTGCCAGCAGCTTAGGGACGGAGAACTATGGCTACACCTTC CASSLGTENYGYTF
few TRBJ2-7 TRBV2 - TGTGCCAGCACCACATCGGCAGCCGGCACCTACGAGCAGTACTTC CASTTSAAGTYEQYF
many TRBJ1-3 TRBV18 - TGTGCCAGCTCACCGCTGGACAGTCGAAACACCATATATTTT CASSPLDSRNTIYF
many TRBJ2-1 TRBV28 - TGTGCCAGCAGTTTCTCTCAGCGGGAGCAGTTCTTC CASSFSQREQFF
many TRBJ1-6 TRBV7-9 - TGTGCCAGCAGCTTAGGGCAGAATTCACCCCTCCACTTT CASSLGQNSPLHF
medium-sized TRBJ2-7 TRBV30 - TGTGCCTGGAGTCCCCGCCGGGAGCAGTACTTC CAWSPRREQYF
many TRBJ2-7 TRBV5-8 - TGTGCCAGCAGCTTGGTGGGACCAAGGGCCTACGAGCAGTACTTC CASSLVGPRAYEQYF
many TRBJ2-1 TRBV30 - TGTGCCTGGAGCTTACTCCCCCGCGATGAGCAGTTCTTC CAWSLLPRDEQFF
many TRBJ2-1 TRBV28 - TGTGCCAGCAGTTTAGTCGGGAGATACAATGAGCAGTTCTTC CASSLVGRYNEQFF
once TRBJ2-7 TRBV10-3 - TGTGCCACCCGGTACAGTTTGGGGTTCCACGAGCAGTACTTC CATRYSLGFHEQYF
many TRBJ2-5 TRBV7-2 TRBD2 TGTGCCAGCAGCTTAGTGGCTAGCGGGACTCAAGAGACCCAGTACTTC CASSLVASGTQETQYF
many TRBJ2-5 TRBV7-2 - TGTGCCAGCAGCTTAGCGATGGAAGAGACCCAGTACTTC CASSLAMEETQYF
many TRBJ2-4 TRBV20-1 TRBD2 TGCAGTGCTAACCCGAGCGGGAGGGCATATGGAAACATTCAGTACTTC CSANPSGRAYGNIQYF
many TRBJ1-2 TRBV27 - TGTGCCAGCAGTTTATCTTCCAGGGACGGCTACACCTTC CASSLSSRDGYTF
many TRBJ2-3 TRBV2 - TGTGCCAGCAGTGAGGGTAGCAGAGATACGCAGTATTTT CASSEGSRDTQYF
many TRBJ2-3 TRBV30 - TGTGCCTGGACTCCACCAGATACGCAGTATTTT CAWTPPDTQYF
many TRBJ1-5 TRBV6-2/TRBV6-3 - TGTGCCAGCAGTTACTCCCAGGGTACCCAGCATTTT CASSYSQGTQHF
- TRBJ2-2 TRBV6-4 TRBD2 TGTACCAGCAGTAGCGGGAAAACCGGGGAGCTGTTTTTT CTSSSGKTGELFF
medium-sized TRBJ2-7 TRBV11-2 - TGTGCCAGCAGCACTCAAGGCGGGACTTTCTCCTACGAGCAGTACTTC CASSTQGGTFSYEQYF
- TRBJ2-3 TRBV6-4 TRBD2 TGTGCCAGCAGTGTGACTAGCGGGGCCCCAGATACGCAGTATTTT CASSVTSGAPDTQYF
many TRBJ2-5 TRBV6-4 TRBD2 TGTGCCAGCAGTATGCGGGGGGTTATCTTTAGCGGGAGGCAAGGAGAGACCCAGTACTTC CASSMRGVIFSGRQGETQYF
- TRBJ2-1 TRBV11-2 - TGTGCCAGCAGCGCGGACCAGGGACACGGTGTTGAGCAGTTCTTC CASSADQGHGVEQFF
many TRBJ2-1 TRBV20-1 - TGCAGTGCTAGTTCTAGTTTGGCCTACAATGAGCAGTTCTTC CSASSSLAYNEQFF
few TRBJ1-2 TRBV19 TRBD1 TGTGCCAGTAGTATAACAAAACCGGGACAGGGAAATGGCTACACCTTC CASSITKPGQGNGYTF
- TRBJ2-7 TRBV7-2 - TGTGCCAGCAGCTTCTCTAGCTCCTACGAGCAGTACTTC CASSFSSSYEQYF
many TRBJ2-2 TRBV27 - TGTGCCAGCAGTTTGGGGAACCGGGAGCTGTTTTTT CASSLGNRELFF
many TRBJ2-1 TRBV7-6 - TGTGCCAGCAGCTTAGGGGGGAATTACAATGAGCAGTTCTTC CASSLGGNYNEQFF
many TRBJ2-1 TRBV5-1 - TGCGCCAGCAGCTTGGGGACAAGATATGAGCAGTTCTTC CASSLGTRYEQFF
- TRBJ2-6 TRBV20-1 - TGCAGTGCTACCCCCTCTGGGGCCAACGTCCTGACTTTC CSATPSGANVLTF
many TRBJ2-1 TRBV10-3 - TGTGCCATCCGCTTTGGGCCGGGGGATACGGATGAGCAGTTCTTC CAIRFGPGDTDEQFF
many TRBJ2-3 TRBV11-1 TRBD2 TGTGCCAGCAGCATAACTGCCGGGAGCGGGAATACGCAGTATTTT CASSITAGSGNTQYF
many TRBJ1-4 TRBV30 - TGTGCCTGGTCGAGTAATGAAAAACTGTTTTTT CAWSSNEKLFF
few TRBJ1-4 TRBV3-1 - TGTGCCAGCAGCCAGGGCTGGGTTTCAATTAATGAAAAACTGTTTTTT CASSQGWVSINEKLFF
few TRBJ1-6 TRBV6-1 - TGTGCCACCCTGGTTGGTGGGAATTCACCCCTCCACTTT CATLVGGNSPLHF
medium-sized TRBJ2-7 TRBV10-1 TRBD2 TGCGCCAGCAGTGAGCAGGCGGGAGCCTCCTACGAGCAGTACTTC CASSEQAGASYEQYF
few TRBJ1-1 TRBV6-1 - TGTGTCAGCACGCAATCGAACACTGAAGCTTTCTTT CVSTQSNTEAFF
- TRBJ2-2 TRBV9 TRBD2 TGTGCCAGCAGCGTAGGCGCTAGCGGGGGCCCGAACACCGGGGAGCTGTTTTTT CASSVGASGGPNTGELFF
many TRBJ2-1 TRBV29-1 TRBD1 TGCAGCGTTGGGGACAGGGTCCCGGGAGGTTGGAATGAGCAGTTCTTC CSVGDRVPGGWNEQFF
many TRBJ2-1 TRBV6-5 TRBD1 TGTGCCAGCAGTTCCCGGGACAGGGGTGACAATGAGCAGTTCTTC CASSSRDRGDNEQFF
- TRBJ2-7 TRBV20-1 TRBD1 TGCAGTGCCGCCCTAGGGGGCGTTTCCTCCTACGAGCAGTACTTC CSAALGGVSSYEQYF
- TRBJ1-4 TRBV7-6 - TGTGCCAGCAGCTTAGGTTCGGCCCGCTACGATGAAAAACTGTTTTTT CASSLGSARYDEKLFF
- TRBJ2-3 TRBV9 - TGTGCCAGCAGCGTAGGGGTCGGCAGTGGAACAGATACGCAGTATTTT CASSVGVGSGTDTQYF
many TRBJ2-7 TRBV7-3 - TGTGCCAGCAGCTCCCGGGGAGCAGGCTACGAGCAGTACTTC CASSSRGAGYEQYF
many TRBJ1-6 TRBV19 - TGTGCCAGTACCCAGCAGGCTAATTCACCCCTCCACTTT CASTQQANSPLHF
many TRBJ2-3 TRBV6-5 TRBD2 TGTGCCAGCAGTTACTCGAATGGGAGGGTGAGCACAGATACGCAGTATTTT CASSYSNGRVSTDTQYF
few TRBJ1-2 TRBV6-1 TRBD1 TGTGCCAGCAGCCCTGACAGGGGAGCAAGCTATGGCTACACCTTC CASSPDRGASYGYTF
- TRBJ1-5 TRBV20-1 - TGCAGTGCGAGGGGACACAATCAGCCCCAGCATTTT CSARGHNQPQHF
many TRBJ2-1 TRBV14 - TGTGCCAGCAGCCGGCGTAGATCCTACAATGAGCAGTTCTTC CASSRRRSYNEQFF
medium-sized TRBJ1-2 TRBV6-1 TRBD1 TGTGCCAGCAGTGATTACAGGGGGCGAGATGGCTACACCTTC CASSDYRGRDGYTF
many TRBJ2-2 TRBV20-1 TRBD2 TGCAGTGCTAGTTACACGGGGACTAGCGGGAGTACCGGGGAGCTGTTTTTT CSASYTGTSGSTGELFF
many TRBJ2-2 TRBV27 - TGTGCCAGCAGTTTAGGGCCTGAGGCCGGGGAGCTGTTTTTT CASSLGPEAGELFF